One and the same sample provided the 28 T cell receptor beta chains below, sequenced in a study of circulating CD8 cells and anti-PD-1 response in melanoma (TCRdb year 2020). Using a BD FACSAria II cell sorter, four subsets defined by PD-1 and/or TIGIT were sorted out of live CD3+CD8+TCRalphabeta+ cells. Sequenced using a NextSeq 500. The QIAseq Immune Repertoire RNA Library Kit, Human TCR Panel was used to prepare TCR libraries from around 14 ng of total RNA. TCRdb cleaned the public reads at Q25 with fastp, built clones with MiXCR and kept in-frame beta chains. Rows matching on CDR3 protein sequence are summarized as one entry with the most common DNA and genes. The sample's own table lists 59 distinct CDR3 sequences. Material: CD8+ T cells from PBMCs, obtained at baseline or after one month of anti-PD-1 therapy (not recorded which). The receptors were gathered from a human donor with melanoma.

This clonotype is classed as large. The chain uses TRBV4-1 and TRBJ1-2; tentatively, D is TRBD1 (6 bases). Per germline, CDR1 MGHRA and CDR2 YSYEKL. The CDR3 has 17 amino acids. V shed 4 bases and J shed 1 base, with 19 bases lying between them. The CDR3 nucleotides are TGCGCCAGCAGCCCCCGGGACATAGCTACAATTAACTATGGCTACACCTTC. Protein: CASSPRDIATINYGYTF.

This rearrangement joins TRBV11-2 to TRBJ2-7, with 7 bases fitting TRBD1. Germline CDR1 and CDR2: SGHAT and FQNNGV. The CDR3 is 16 amino acids. V shed 6 bases, J shed 2 bases, and the junction held 13 bases outside the gene matches. The CDR3 DNA reads TGTGCCAGCAGGGGAAAACAGGGGATTTTCGCCTACGAGCAGTACTTC. Protein: CASRGKQGIFAYEQYF.

This clonotype was observed a handful of times. The V and J genes are TRBV27 and TRBJ2-2; 8 bases agree with TRBD2. This CDR3 has 17 amino acids. J gave up 3 bases and V 5 bases, and 11 bases lay outside the gene matches. Germline V gene sequence: CDR1 MNHEY, CDR2 SMNVEV (reference sequence). The CDR3 protein is CASSRDQRGYYTGELFF. In DNA form, the CDR3 reads TGTGCCAGCAGTCGGGATCAGCGGGGGTACTACACCGGGGAGCTGTTTTTT.

This clonotype ranks as hyperexpanded. This chain uses TRBV28 with TRBJ2-1; D might be TRBD1 (6 bases). The CDR3 has 14 amino acids. Germline loops: CDR1 MDHEN, CDR2 SYDVKM. The V end lost 3 bases, the J end lost 3 bases, and 9 bases lay between the germline ends. In DNA, the CDR3 is TGTGCCAGCAGTTTTGAAGGGGGCTACAATGAGCAGTTCTTC. Translation gives CASSFEGGYNEQFF.

Details on this clonotype: Mismatch with germline at one junction end may stem from a read error. This chain links TRBV9 with TRBJ2-1; possible D gene TRBD1, 6 bases. Germline V gene sequence: CDR1 SGDLS, CDR2 YYNGEE. This CDR3 is built from 16 residues. CDR3 loop: CASNVEDSSVGDEQFF. CDR3 DNA: TGTGCCAGCAACGTAGAGGACAGCTCCGTCGGCGATGAGCAGTTCTTC.

The chain recombines TRBV5-5 with TRBJ1-6, with 7 bases fitting TRBD1. The V segment lost 2 bases and the J segment 0 bases; nucleotides outside the gene matches: 17. The CDR3 is made up of 21 amino acids. Germline CDR1 reads SGHKS; CDR2 reads YYEKEE (reference sequence). The CDR3: CASSFLPNAGQKSSYNSPLHF. DNA of the CDR3: TGTGCCAGCAGCTTTCTTCCTAACGCGGGACAGAAGAGCTCCTATAATTCACCCCTCCACTTT.

Comment on this clonotype: The final CDR3 position lacks the conserved phenylalanine or tryptophan, pointing to a likely read error. The DNA is omitted, as the CDR3 cannot be located on it reliably, and the CDR3 follows TCRdb's listing. The chain joins TRBV28 to TRBJ2-1; the D call of TRBD1 is as the table states it, not checked on the DNA. Germline V gives CDR1 MDHEN, CDR2 SYDVKM. 14 amino acids form the CDR3, both terminal residues included. The CDR3 region is CASSSEGGYNEQFS.

J is TRBJ2-5 and V is TRBV6-5, with D possibly being TRBD2 (7 bases). This CDR3 has 15 amino acids. The V end lost 4 bases, the J end lost 2 bases, and 14 bases lay between the germline ends. Per the germline V gene, CDR1 is MNHEY and CDR2 is SVGAGI. The chain's CDR3 is CASSSAAGAQETQYF. In nucleotides, the CDR3 is TGTGCCAGCAGTTCAGCGGCGGGGGCTCAAGAGACCCAGTACTTC.

By its share, this clonotype is large. This chain uses TRBV2 with TRBJ1-1; D gene ambiguous. Per germline, CDR1 SNHLY and CDR2 FYNNEI. The CDR3 totals 10 residues. V was cut by 6 bases and J by 11 bases, with 10 bases left in between. This chain's CDR3 is CASSALGAFF. CDR3 coding DNA: TGTGCCAGCAGCGCCTTAGGGGCTTTCTTT.

For this clonotype: Given the absence of the conserved phenylalanine or tryptophan at the CDR3 end, a read error is likely. V usage is TRBV28 and J usage is TRBJ2-1, with D tentatively TRBD1 or TRBD2 (6 bases each). CDR3 length: 14 residues. CDR1 and CDR2 (germline): MDHEN, SYDVKM. CDR3 region: CASSFEGGYDEQFS. The DNA of the CDR3 is TGTGCCAGCAGTTTTGAGGGGGGCTACGATGAGCAGTTCTCC.

This clonotype is large by share. V gene TRBV19 combines with J gene TRBJ2-7, with TRBD1 identical over 10 bases. Per the germline V gene, CDR1 is LNHDA and CDR2 is SQIVND (reference sequence). There are 14 residues in the CDR3. Trimming cost V 8 bases and J 3 bases; bases outside gene matches: 7. The CDR3 DNA reads TGTGCCAGTCAACCGACAGGGGGCATCTACGAGCAGTACTTC. Residues: CASQPTGGIYEQYF.

By share, this clonotype ranks as medium-sized. It may be a read error: a sequence one base away is much more abundant. The rearrangement uses TRBV24-1 and TRBJ2-2; possibly TRBD2 for D (5 bases). CDR1 KGHDR and CDR2 SFDVKD come from the germline V gene. This CDR3 has 15 amino acids. Trimming stripped 2 bases from V and 6 bases from J, with 12 bases between. The CDR3, as DNA: TGTGCCACCAGTGATTATGGACTTCCCGCCGGGGAGCTGTTTTTT. Translated, it gives CATSDYGLPAGELFF.

By its share, this clonotype is large. The V call is TRBV9, the J call TRBJ2-1; 14 bases are a match to TRBD2. Looked up from germline, CDR1 is SGDLS and CDR2 is YYNGEE. The CDR3 spans 18 residues. V shed 0 bases and J 8 bases; nucleotides not matched to a gene: 10. This chain's CDR3 is CASSVEGLAGAPGDEQFF. The CDR3 DNA follows: TGTGCCAGCAGCGTAGAGGGACTAGCGGGGGCCCCCGGCGATGAGCAGTTCTTC.

In its sample, this clonotype ranks as large. V usage is TRBV6-6 and J usage is TRBJ2-3, with D tentatively TRBD1 or TRBD2 (5 bases each). Per the germline V gene, CDR1 is MNHNY and CDR2 is SVGAGI (reference sequence). The CDR3 totals 15 residues. V was shortened by 7 bases and J by 4 bases, with 18 bases between the two germline ends. The CDR3 loop reads CASTLQGLEADTQYF. The CDR3 DNA reads as TGTGCCAGCACCCTTCAGGGTTTGGAGGCAGATACGCAGTATTTT.

This clonotype was recorded a few times. The chain joins TRBV19 to TRBJ2-4; tentatively, D is TRBD1 (6 bases). The CDR3 covers 13 residues. In germline, CDR1 is LNHDA, CDR2 SQIVND (reference sequence). V lost 6 bases and J 6 bases, leaving 12 bases between the germline ends. For the CDR3, the DNA is TGTGCCAGTAGGGACAGCCTGGGAAACATTCAGTACTTC. This sequence encodes CASRDSLGNIQYF. Drawing the rest from reference TRBV19 and TRBJ2-4, the complete variable domain is DGGITQSPKYLFRKEGQNVTLSCEQNLNHDAMYWYRQDPGQGLRLIYYSQIVNDFQKGDIAEGYSVSREKKESFPLTVTSAQKNPTAFYLCASRDSLGNIQYFGAGTRLSVL.

By share, this clonotype ranks as large. The chain links TRBV20-1 to TRBJ2-4, with a tentative D call TRBD2 (6 bases). Trimming shortened V by 5 bases and J by 0 bases, and 17 bases separated the two germline ends. Germline V gene sequence: CDR1 DFQATT, CDR2 SNEGSKA (reference sequence). The CDR3 totals 16 residues. The CDR3, as DNA: TGCAGTGCTTCCCCCCCCAGGGACTTAGCCAAAAACATTCAGTACTTC. Its protein is CSASPPRDLAKNIQYF.

This chain links TRBV9 with TRBJ2-1; maybe TRBD1 (6 bases). Germline loops: CDR1 SGDLS, CDR2 YYNGEE. The CDR3 is made up of 16 amino acids. Between the trimmed V and J ends, which lost 0 bases and 8 bases, there was a span of 18 bases. CDR3: CASSVEDSSVGDEQFF. The CDR3 nucleotides read TGTGCCAGCAGCGTAGAGGACAGCTCCGTCGGCGATGAGCAGTTCTTC. Using reference TRBV9 and TRBJ2-1 for the parts outside the CDR3, the full variable domain is DSGVTQTPKHLITATGQRVTLRCSPRSGDLSVYWYQQSLDQGLQFLIQYYNGEERAKGNILERFSAQQFPDLHSELNLSSLELGDSALYFCASSVEDSSVGDEQFFGPGTRLTVL.

This clonotype is termed large (0.1 to 1%). This chain's CDR3 is CASSSVRSGANVLTF. CDR3 DNA: TGTGCCAGCAGCTCAGTCCGCTCTGGGGCCAACGTCCTGACTTTC. V is TRBV28 and J is TRBJ2-6; no clear D gene. The germline gives CDR1 MDHEN, CDR2 SYDVKM. The CDR3 contains 15 residues. The V end lost 6 bases, the J end lost 0 bases, and 9 bases lay between the germline ends.

This clonotype is judged large (0.1 to 1%). The chain is built from TRBV19 and TRBJ2-7; TRBD1 matches 9 bases. The junction had 6 bases not matched to a gene; V was cut back by 6 bases and J by 6 bases. There are 13 residues in the CDR3. Germline-derived CDR1 and CDR2 are LNHDA and SQIVND (reference sequence). CDR3 sequence reads: CASSLTGGGEQYF. CDR3 DNA sequence: TGTGCCAGTAGCTTGACAGGGGGTGGCGAGCAGTACTTC.

In its sample, this clonotype is large. CDR3 DNA sequence: TGTGCCAGCAGTTACCTCCCTCCCGTGGACACTGAAGCTTTCTTT. This sequence encodes CASSYLPPVDTEAFF. The chain joins TRBV6-5 to TRBJ1-1; D is unresolved. Germline V CDR1 and CDR2: MNHEY, SVGAGI. This CDR3 comprises 15 residues. Trimming took off 2 bases at V and 3 bases at J, with 13 bases between the two ends.

The J gene is TRBJ2-1, the V gene TRBV23-1, with D maybe TRBD1 (5 bases). The end of the DNA aligns better with TRBJ2-7, so the J call may be wrong. TRBV23-1 is an ORF; its function is uncertain. The CDR3 totals 17 residues. The DNA for the CDR3 is TGCGCCAGCAGTCAATCATTAAAGGGGCCTACCTACAATGAGCAGTACTTC. Amino acid sequence: CASSQSLKGPTYNEQYF.

Relative to its sample, this clonotype is medium-sized. The chain couples TRBV12-3 or TRBV12-4 to TRBJ1-4; unclear D gene. This CDR3 comprises 13 residues. Trimming pared 5 bases from V and 8 bases from J, leaving 12 bases between. The CDR3 sequence: CASSPEGWEKLFF. DNA of the CDR3: TGTGCCAGCAGTCCCGAGGGTTGGGAAAAACTGTTTTTT.

This clonotype is labeled as large. The V gene is TRBV6-5, the J gene TRBJ2-1; TRBD2 agrees at 10 bases. Germline V CDR1 and CDR2: MNHEY, SVGAGI. J gave up 8 bases and V 5 bases, and 6 bases lay outside the gene matches. This CDR3 spans 14 amino acids. CDR3 sequence reads: CASSTAGGLDEQFF. The CDR3, as DNA: TGTGCCAGCAGTACAGCGGGGGGGCTGGATGAGCAGTTCTTC.

The gene calls are TRBV19 and TRBJ2-1; D unresolved. The germline V gene has CDR1 LNHDA and CDR2 SQIVND (reference sequence). Trimming cost V 3 bases and J 9 bases, with 9 bases left between them. CDR3 length equals 12 residues. CDR3 sequence: CASSIGWTEQFF. DNA for the CDR3: TGTGCCAGTAGTATTGGTTGGACTGAGCAGTTCTTC.

The genes are TRBV28 and TRBJ2-7; TRBD2 aligns across 10 bases. The germline V gene has CDR1 MDHEN and CDR2 SYDVKM. The V and J ends lost 2 bases and 2 bases, in that order; junction bases with no gene match: 0. The CDR3 totals 14 residues. The chain's CDR3 is CASSLLAGAYEQYF. The DNA of the CDR3 is TGTGCCAGCAGTTTACTAGCGGGAGCCTACGAGCAGTACTTC. Supplemented by reference TRBV28 and TRBJ2-7, the full variable domain reads DVKVTQSSRYLVKRTGEKVFLECVQDMDHENMFWYRQDPGLGLRLIYFSYDVKMKEKGDIPEGYSVSREKKERFSLILESASTNQTSMYLCASSLLAGAYEQYFGPGTRLTVT.

By sample share, this clonotype is large (0.1 to 1%). V and J are TRBV2 and TRBJ2-1; 10 bases align to TRBD2. This CDR3 is 15 amino acids long. Trimming at V came to 2 bases and at J to 4 bases, leaving 2 bases not matched to a gene. Germline values: CDR1 SNHLY, CDR2 FYNNEI. CDR3 loop: CASSETSGAYNEQFF. The CDR3 region has the DNA TGTGCCAGCAGTGAAACTAGCGGGGCGTACAATGAGCAGTTCTTC.

This clonotype rates as medium-sized. This sequence joins TRBV28 and TRBJ2-7; tentative D call: TRBD1 (5 bases). V was pared by 7 bases and J by 1 base, with 17 bases between. The CDR3 totals 15 residues. The germline CDR1 and CDR2 sequences are MDHEN and SYDVKM. The CDR3 loop reads CASTAWAGPSYEQYF. CDR3 in DNA: TGTGCCAGCACCGCCTGGGCAGGGCCTTCCTACGAGCAGTACTTC.

The chain combines TRBV6-5 with TRBJ2-1; D unclear. Germline values: CDR1 MNHEY, CDR2 SVGAGI. Trimming took 2 bases from V and 4 from J, leaving 6 bases between them. CDR3 length: 13 residues. In DNA, the CDR3 is TGTGCCAGCAGTTACGCTGGATACAATGAGCAGTTCTTC. Amino acid sequence: CASSYAGYNEQFF.